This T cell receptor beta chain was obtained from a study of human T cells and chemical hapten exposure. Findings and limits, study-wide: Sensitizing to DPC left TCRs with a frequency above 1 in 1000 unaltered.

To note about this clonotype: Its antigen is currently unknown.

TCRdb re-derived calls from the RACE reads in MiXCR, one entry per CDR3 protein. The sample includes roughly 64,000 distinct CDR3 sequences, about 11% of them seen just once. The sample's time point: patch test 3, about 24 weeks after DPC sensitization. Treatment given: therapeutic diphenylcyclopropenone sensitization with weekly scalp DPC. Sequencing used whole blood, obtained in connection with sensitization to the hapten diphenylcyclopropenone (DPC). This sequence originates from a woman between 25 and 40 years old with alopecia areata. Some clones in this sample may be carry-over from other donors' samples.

CDR3 sequence reads: CASSGELAGGFNEQFF. The CDR3 nucleotides read TGTGCCAGCAGCGGGGAACTAGCGGGGGGATTCAATGAGCAGTTCTTC. The chain has TRBV9 and TRBJ2-1; 12 nucleotides match TRBD2. The CDR3 is made up of 16 amino acids. CDR1 and CDR2 from the germline V gene are SGDLS and YYNGEE. Trimming took 3 bases from V and 6 from J; bases not matched to a gene: 7.